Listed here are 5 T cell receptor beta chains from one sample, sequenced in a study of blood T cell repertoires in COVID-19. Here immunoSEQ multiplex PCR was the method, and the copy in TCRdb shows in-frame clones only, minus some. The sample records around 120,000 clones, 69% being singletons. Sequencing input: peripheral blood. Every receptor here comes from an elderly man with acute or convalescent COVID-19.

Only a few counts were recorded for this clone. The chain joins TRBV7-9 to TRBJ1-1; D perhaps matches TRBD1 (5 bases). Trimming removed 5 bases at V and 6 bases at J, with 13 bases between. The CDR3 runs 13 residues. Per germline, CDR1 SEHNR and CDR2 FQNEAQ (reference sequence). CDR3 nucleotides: TGTGCCAGCAGCCCCAGCCGGGGGTCTGAAGCTTTCTTT. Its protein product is CASSPSRGSEAFF. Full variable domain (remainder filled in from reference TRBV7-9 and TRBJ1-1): DTGVSQNPRHKITKRGQNVTFRCDPISEHNRLYWYRQTLGQGPEFLTYFQNEAQLEKSRLLSDRFSAERPKGSFSTLEIQRTEQGDSAMYLCASSPSRGSEAFFGQGTRLTVV.

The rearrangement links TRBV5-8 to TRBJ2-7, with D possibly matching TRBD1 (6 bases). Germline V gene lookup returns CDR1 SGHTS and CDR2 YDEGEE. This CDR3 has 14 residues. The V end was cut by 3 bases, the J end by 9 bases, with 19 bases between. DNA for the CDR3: TGTGCCAGCAGCTCGCCCCTACAGGGTTTTGGGCAGTACTTC. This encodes CASSSPLQGFGQYF.

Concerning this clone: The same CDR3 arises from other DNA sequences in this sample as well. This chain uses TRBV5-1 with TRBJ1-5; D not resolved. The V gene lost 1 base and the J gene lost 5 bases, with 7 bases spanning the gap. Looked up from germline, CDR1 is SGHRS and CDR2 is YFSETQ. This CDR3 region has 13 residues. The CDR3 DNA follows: TGCGCCAGCAGCTTGATTCCAGATCAGCCCCAGCATTTT. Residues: CASSLIPDQPQHF.

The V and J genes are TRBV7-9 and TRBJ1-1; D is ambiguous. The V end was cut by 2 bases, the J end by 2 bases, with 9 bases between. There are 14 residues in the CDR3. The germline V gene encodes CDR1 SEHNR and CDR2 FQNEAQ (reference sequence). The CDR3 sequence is CASSLQAGNTEAFF. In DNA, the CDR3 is TGTGCCAGCAGCTTACAGGCAGGTAACACTGAAGCTTTCTTT.

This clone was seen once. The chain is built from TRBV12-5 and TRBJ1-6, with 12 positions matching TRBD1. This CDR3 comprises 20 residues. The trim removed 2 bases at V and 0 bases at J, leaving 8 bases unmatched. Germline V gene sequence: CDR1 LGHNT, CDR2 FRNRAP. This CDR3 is CASGLTPGQGAGSYNSPLHF. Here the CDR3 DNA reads TGTGCTAGTGGTTTGACCCCGGGACAGGGGGCCGGCTCCTATAATTCACCCCTCCACTTT.